The present TCR beta chain was sequenced within a study of blood T cell repertoires in COVID-19. Study-level information: Some COVID-19 samples were acute and others convalescent; all came from the United States, Italy and Spain.

CDR3 length: 14 amino acids. The V end was cut by 2 bases, the J end by 5 bases, with 13 bases between. Per germline, CDR1 SGHNT and CDR2 YYREEE (reference sequence). As handled by the study authors: Amplification from reference gene primers served as the basis for estimated nucleated cell counts. Sequenced by immunoSEQ multiplex PCR; TCRdb stores in-frame clones only, minus some. The DNA was the basis for D and trimming; V, J and clone size are from that table. The sample has just over 250,000 clones; 80% to 90% are singletons. A single count supports this clone. The study drew participants aged about 18 to 89 years from roughly 25 US areas.

This chain connects TRBV5-4 to TRBJ1-2, with D possibly TRBD1 on 5 matching bases. The sequencing input was PBMCs or T cells enriched from blood (not recorded which). This sequence originates from a man aged 25-40 years with acute COVID-19. The CDR3 loop is CASSFHGGLYGYTF. For the CDR3, the DNA is TGTGCCAGCAGCTTTCACGGGGGACTTTATGGCTACACCTTC.